The source of this TCR beta chain is a study of cytomegalovirus exposure and HLA in healthy donors (dated by TCRdb to 2016 to 2017). A note on the overall study: In an earlier analysis of under 750 of the donors, approximately 260 Gb of sequence data and 90 million to 120 million unique TCR beta sequences from roughly 180 million T cells were reported. An early release covering roughly 640 HLA-typed donors comprised approximately 290 gigabases of sequencing data and some 79 million unique TCR sequences. Among the roughly 370 genotyped donors, approximately 76% belonged to the genetic ancestry cluster associated with self-reported Caucasian donors. The study aimed to test whether cataloging public T cell receptors could reveal signatures of past pathogen exposure. Using immunosequencing, the study profiled T cell repertoires from about 620 subjects and related those repertoires to cytomegalovirus serostatus. In addition to the first cohort of hundreds of subjects, a separate validation cohort of some 120 different subjects was used. To predict cytomegalovirus infection status, the study combined high-throughput TCR immunosequencing, statistical association of individual TCRs with disease status, and machine learning. To study patterns of TCR occurrence, a later analysis re-analyzed previously published TCR beta repertoires from 666 donors and added high-resolution HLA genotyping. In the later analysis, no new phenotypic data were used to find candidate immune exposures; instead, reliance was placed on TCR beta sequences and their occurrence across donors. An earlier analysis of 500 to 750 of the donors applied high-throughput TCR beta sequencing to assess whether each TCR beta V gene segment acted as functional or pseudogenic. Alongside the repertoire data, information on donor age, sex, ethnicity and CMV serostatus was compiled. A later genetic analysis used genome-wide SNP genotypes for about 60% of the roughly 670 donors, treating that subset as a discovery cohort. All discovery cohort repertoires had been generated on a single sequencing platform. Class I and class II HLA loci were covered by the typing at four-digit resolution. Typing coverage differed by locus: A, B, C, DRB1 and DQB1 were typed in roughly 629-630 donors, DQA1 in 522, DPA1 in around 610, and DPB1 in 400 to 490. About five DR-DQ haplotypes were handled as single units for association and clustering, since linkage in the cohort was strong. Among 300 to 450 genotyped donors of the cohort, an average of around 240,000 unique TCR beta nucleotide sequences were sequenced per donor, roughly 20% of them non-productive.

Notes on this clone: The antigen it binds to is not known. No per-base quality is available; no much larger clone lies one base away.

The paper's findings and limits, for the study overall: Most TCR sequences were seen in very few donors, while some public TCRs were found in many individuals. Correlated functional status among segregating V segments might be attributable to linkage disequilibrium, but an unknown experimental factor could not be ruled out. Immune exposure information for the cohort was limited to CMV serostatus. A later analysis reported that several top co-occurrence clusters appeared linked to parvovirus B19, influenza, CMV and Epstein-Barr virus. In a later analysis, the rate of TCR association differed among HLA loci, with DRB1 alleles having the most associated TCRs and HLA-C alleles having the fewest. The study gave a list of 150 to 200 TCR beta chains associated with cytomegalovirus. In both the original and validation cohorts, the classifier was reported to diagnose cytomegalovirus status with high specificity and sensitivity. At a false discovery rate of 0.05, a later analysis linked fewer than 20,000 TCR beta sequences to specific HLA alleles. In a later analysis, HLA-associated TCR beta chains showed more clonal expansion and lower generation probabilities than non-associated chains that were equally common. Most CMV-associated TCR beta chains appeared to be HLA-restricted in a later analysis, and the HLA associations seemed to be driven largely by CMV exposure. An association between a missense DCLRE1C variant and V-gene and J-gene trimming of TCR beta chains was found in a later genetic analysis and replicated in an independent cohort. In a later genetic analysis, fewer N-insertions in productive TCRs were reported among donors in an Asian-associated ancestry cluster than the approximately 710-donor mean. In vitro tests confirmed that a few of the cytomegalovirus-associated TCR beta chains recognize cytomegalovirus antigens. The presence/absence analyses assumed that sequencing depth was roughly uniform across donors, and that assumption may not be true. A further reported finding was that TCR beta sequences accurately predicted the HLA-A and HLA-B alleles for most subjects in the first cohort. This cohort had only TCR beta chains sequenced, and the lack of alpha or paired-chain data limited which features could be detected. An earlier analysis of some 560 of the donors showed that most TCR beta V segments appeared in productive rearrangements either about 87% or about 30% of the time, which broadly matched IMGT annotations. The sequencing pipeline was judged likely to have produced a cluster of highly shared sequence variants as a technical artifact. According to the authors, the approach could potentially be generalized to other disease states and immunological phenotypes. Some IMGT-functional V segments, including TRBV6-2 and TRBV6-3, could not be told apart with the 87-base-pair reads, so those segments were excluded. Because HLA typing was unavailable for some donors at each locus, only the typed subset was used in association tests. When HLA alleles, especially DR and DQ, strongly co-occurred, TCR associations were difficult to assign to individual alleles. Seventeen rarely observed V segments, including chromosome 9 orphons, were excluded from the earlier analysis of a few hundred of the donors because counts were too low.

The cohort was made up of approximately 670 healthy bone marrow donors. All cohort members were sampled while nominally healthy, although unrecorded immune exposures were likely present. The donor was CMV seropositive and was included in the group of 250 to 300 seropositive cohort members. Every donor gave a peripheral blood sample, and the peripheral blood mononuclear cells from that sample were used for TCR beta sequencing. The Qiagen DNeasy Blood Extraction Kit was used to extract genomic DNA from the blood cell samples. The junction carries 11 bases between V and J, which are trimmed by 3 bases and 6 bases respectively. Reading the germline V gene (reference sequence) gives CDR1 LNHNV and CDR2 YYDKDF. There are 14 amino acids in the CDR3, from cysteine to phenylalanine inclusive. Left in the record is the CDR3 DNA by itself, 42 bases read in frame from the first base. The library was built by means of the immunoSEQ multiplex PCR assay. For the multiplex PCR, a mixture combining 60 forward primers for TCR Vbeta segments and 13 reverse primers for TCR Jbeta segments was used. The CDR3 region of rearranged TCR beta genes was amplified from genomic DNA with a multiplex PCR assay. The amplified TCR beta libraries were sequenced on the Illumina HiSeq System as 87-base-pair reads. The authors' pipeline ran thus. A later analysis tallied roughly 78 million unique TCR beta chains across the 550 to 850 repertoires, and about 10 million of those chains were shared by two or more donors. A nearest-neighbor algorithm error-corrected the raw reads and collapsed the reads into unique sequences, merging closely related sequences to remove PCR and sequencing errors. To assign V, D and J gene segments, CDR3 sequences were aligned to IMGT reference sequences. Each retained sequence needed at least a six-nucleotide match to both a V gene segment and a J gene segment. Rearrangements were classified as productive when the CDR3 lacked stop codons and remained in frame with V and J, and all other rearrangements were classified as non-productive. CDR3 was defined according to IMGT convention as the region running from the second conserved V-encoded cysteine to the conserved J-encoded phenylalanine. The earlier analysis of approximately 500 of the donors excluded sequences that lacked an unambiguous match to a single V gene segment. An earlier analysis of a few hundred of the donors classified V segments as functional when productive rearrangements were above 56.7% and as segregating when the standard deviation between donors was above 5%. A statistical classification framework was built to diagnose cytomegalovirus status from the catalog of TCR beta chain sequences. A later analysis assigned V and J genes by comparing TCR nucleotide sequences with IMGT/GENE-DB human TR gene sequences. The TCRdist pipeline was used in a later analysis to assign CDR3 sequences and most-parsimonious VDJ recombination scenarios. In a later analysis, every TCR beta chain was defined by the combination of its CDR3 amino acid sequence and its V-gene family, and reads without a unique V-gene family were dropped. To address suspected cross-contamination and a sequencing artifact, a later analysis removed some 620 highly shared, low-generation-probability nucleotide sequences. In a later analysis, a clonal expansion index for each public chain was calculated from normalized within-repertoire ranks of inferred template counts. In a later analysis, generation probabilities were computed using a VDJ recombination model fitted to out-of-frame rearrangements, and the results were checked against IGoR. Hypergeometric tests were used in a later analysis to score TCR-TCR, TCR-HLA and TCR-CMV co-occurrence, with a repertoire-size bias correction applied to the TCR pairs. A later analysis estimated false discovery rates by permuting HLA or CMV assignments 20 times. A later analysis grouped co-occurring TCRs with DBSCAN, adding TCRdist sequence similarity when clustering within HLA-allele-positive subsets. Repertoires with fewer than 30,000 or more than 120,000 public chains were left out of co-occurrence clustering, as were about five repertoires with anomalous nucleotide sharing. TCRdb carries this immuneACCESS record with in-frame sequences only. Its versions omit some clonotypes, under half of them owing to an unresolved V gene in the studies checked, with the rest unexplained. The DNA was the basis for D and trimming; V, J and clone size are from that table. The table for this sample lists under 200,000 clones; more than 9.5% of them were counted only once. In total, the top ten clones hold 7.8% of the sample.

The material sequenced was PBMCs. The source is a man in his fifties or sixties in good health and CMV-seropositive. The rearrangement combines TRBV15 with TRBJ1-4; perhaps TRBD1 is the D gene, with 5 bases matching. The CDR3 region reads CATSSRGEHEKLFF. The DNA sequence follows: TGTGCCACCAGCAGCCGGGGGGAGCATGAAAAACTGTTTTTT.